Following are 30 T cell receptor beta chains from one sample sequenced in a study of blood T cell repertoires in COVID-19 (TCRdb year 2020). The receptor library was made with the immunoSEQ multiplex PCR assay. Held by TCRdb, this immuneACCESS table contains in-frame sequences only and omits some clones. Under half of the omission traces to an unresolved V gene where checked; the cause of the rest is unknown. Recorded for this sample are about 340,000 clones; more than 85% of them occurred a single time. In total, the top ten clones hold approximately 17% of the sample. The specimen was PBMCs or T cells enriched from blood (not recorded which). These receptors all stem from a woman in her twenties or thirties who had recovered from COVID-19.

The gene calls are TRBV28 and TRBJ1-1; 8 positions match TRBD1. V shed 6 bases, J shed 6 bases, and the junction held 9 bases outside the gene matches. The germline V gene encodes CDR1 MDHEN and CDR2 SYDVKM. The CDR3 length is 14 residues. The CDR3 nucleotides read TGTGCCAGCAGCCCTCGGGACAGGATCTCTGAAGCTTTCTTT. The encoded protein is CASSPRDRISEAFF.

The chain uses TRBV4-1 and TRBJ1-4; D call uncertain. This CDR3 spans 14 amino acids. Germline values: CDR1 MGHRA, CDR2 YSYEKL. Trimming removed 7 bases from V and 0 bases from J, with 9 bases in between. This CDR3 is CASTLFATNEKLFF. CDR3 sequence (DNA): TGCGCCAGCACCTTATTTGCAACTAATGAAAAACTGTTTTTT.

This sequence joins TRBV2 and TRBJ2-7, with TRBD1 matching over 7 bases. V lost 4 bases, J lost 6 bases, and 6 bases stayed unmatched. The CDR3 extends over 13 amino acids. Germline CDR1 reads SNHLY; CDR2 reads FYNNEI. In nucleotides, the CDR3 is TGTGCCAGCAGTGGGACAGGAGCAGGCGAGCAGTACTTC. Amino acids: CASSGTGAGEQYF.

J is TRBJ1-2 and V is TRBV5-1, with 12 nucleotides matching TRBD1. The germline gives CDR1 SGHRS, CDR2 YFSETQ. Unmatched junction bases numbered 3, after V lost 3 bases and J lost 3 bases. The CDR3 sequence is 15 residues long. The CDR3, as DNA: TGCGCCAGCAGCTCAGGGACAGGGGGCTACTATGGCTACACCTTC. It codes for CASSSGTGGYYGYTF. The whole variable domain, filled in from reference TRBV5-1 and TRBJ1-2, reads KAGVTQTPRYLIKTRGQQVTLSCSPISGHRSVSWYQQTPGQGLQFLFEYFSETQRNKGNFPGRFSGRQFSNSRSEMNVSTLELGDSALYLCASSSGTGGYYGYTFGSGTRLTVV.

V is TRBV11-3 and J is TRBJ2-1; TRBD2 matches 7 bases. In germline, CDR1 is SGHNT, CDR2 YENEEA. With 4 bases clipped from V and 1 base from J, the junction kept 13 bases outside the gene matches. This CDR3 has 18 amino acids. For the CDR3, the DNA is TGTGCCAGCAGCTCCCACTCTGGCGGGGGAGGGTCCTACAATGAGCAGTTCTTC. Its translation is CASSSHSGGGGSYNEQFF.

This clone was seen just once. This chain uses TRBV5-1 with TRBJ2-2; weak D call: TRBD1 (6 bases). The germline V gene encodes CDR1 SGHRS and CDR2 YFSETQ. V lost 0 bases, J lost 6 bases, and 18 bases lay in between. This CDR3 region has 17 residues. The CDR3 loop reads CASSLEHRVVDAGELFF. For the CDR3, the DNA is TGCGCCAGCAGCTTGGAGCACAGGGTAGTTGATGCCGGGGAGCTGTTTTTT.

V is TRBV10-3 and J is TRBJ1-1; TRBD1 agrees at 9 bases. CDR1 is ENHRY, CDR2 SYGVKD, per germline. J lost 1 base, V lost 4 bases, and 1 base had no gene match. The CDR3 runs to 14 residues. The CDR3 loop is CAISVGQGNTEAFF. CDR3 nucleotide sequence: TGTGCCATCAGTGTGGGACAGGGGAACACTGAAGCTTTCTTT.

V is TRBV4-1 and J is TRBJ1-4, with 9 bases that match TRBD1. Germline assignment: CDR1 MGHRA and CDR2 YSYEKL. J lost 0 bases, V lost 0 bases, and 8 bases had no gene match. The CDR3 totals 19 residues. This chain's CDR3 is CASSQENRGLLATNEKLFF. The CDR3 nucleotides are TGCGCCAGCAGCCAAGAAAACAGGGGGCTTCTTGCAACTAATGAAAAACTGTTTTTT.

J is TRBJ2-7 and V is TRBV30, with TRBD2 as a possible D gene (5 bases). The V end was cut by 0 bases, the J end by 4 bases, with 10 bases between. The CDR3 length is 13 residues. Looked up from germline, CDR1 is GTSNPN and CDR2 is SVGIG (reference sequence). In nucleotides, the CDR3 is TGTGCCTGGAGTGTTTGGAGCGGATACGAGCAGTACTTC. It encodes CAWSVWSGYEQYF.

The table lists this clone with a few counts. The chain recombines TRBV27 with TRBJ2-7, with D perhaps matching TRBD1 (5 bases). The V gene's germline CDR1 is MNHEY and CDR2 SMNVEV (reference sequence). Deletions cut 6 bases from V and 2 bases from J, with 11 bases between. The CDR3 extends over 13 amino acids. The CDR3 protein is CASSRQIPYEQYF. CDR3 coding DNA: TGTGCCAGCAGCCGACAGATTCCCTACGAGCAGTACTTC.

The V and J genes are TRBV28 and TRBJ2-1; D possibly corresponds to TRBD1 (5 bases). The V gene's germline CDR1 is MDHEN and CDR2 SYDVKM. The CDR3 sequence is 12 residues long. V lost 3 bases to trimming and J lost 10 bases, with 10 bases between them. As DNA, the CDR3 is TGTGCCAGCAGTTTGGGGCCAGACGAGCAGTTCTTC. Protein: CASSLGPDEQFF.

The CDR3 DNA reads as TGTGCCAGCAGCTCGACGGGAGGGGAGCTGTTTTTT. Its translation: CASSSTGGELFF. The chain is built from TRBV7-3 and TRBJ2-2; possibly TRBD2 for D (5 bases). Germline V gene data show CDR1 as SGHTA and CDR2 as FQGTGA. Trimming cost V 4 bases and J 8 bases, with 8 bases left between them. The CDR3 is 12 amino acids.

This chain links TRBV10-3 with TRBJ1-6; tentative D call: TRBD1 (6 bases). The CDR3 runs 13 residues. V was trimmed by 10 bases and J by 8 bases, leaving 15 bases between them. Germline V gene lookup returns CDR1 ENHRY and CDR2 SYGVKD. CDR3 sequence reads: CATHRESDSPLHF. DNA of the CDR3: TGTGCCACTCACAGGGAATCGGATTCACCCCTCCACTTT.

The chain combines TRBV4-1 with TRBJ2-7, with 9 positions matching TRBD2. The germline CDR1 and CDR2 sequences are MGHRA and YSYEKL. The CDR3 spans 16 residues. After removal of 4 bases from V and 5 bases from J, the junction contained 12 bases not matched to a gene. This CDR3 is CASSPWGSGSIDEQYF. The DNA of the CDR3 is TGCGCCAGCAGCCCCTGGGGTAGCGGGAGTATCGACGAGCAGTACTTC.

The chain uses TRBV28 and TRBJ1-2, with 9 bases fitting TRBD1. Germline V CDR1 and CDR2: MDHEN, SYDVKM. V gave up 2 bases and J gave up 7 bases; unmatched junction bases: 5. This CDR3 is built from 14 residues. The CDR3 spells CASSLLQGAVGYTF. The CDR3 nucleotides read TGTGCCAGCAGTTTACTACAGGGGGCAGTTGGCTACACCTTC.

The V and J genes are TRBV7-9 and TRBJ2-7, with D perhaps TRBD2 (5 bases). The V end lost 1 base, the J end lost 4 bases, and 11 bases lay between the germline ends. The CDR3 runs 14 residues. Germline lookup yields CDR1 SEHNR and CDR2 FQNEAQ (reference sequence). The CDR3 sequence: CASSLVGSYYEQYF. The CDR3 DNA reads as TGTGCCAGCAGCTTAGTTGGGAGCTATTACGAGCAGTACTTC.

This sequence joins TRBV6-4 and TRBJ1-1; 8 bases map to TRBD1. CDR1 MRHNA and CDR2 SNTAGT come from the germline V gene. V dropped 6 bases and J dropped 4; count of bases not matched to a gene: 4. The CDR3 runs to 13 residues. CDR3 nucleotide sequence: TGTGCCAGCAGCGACAGGGGAGGCACTGAAGCTTTCTTT. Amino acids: CASSDRGGTEAFF.

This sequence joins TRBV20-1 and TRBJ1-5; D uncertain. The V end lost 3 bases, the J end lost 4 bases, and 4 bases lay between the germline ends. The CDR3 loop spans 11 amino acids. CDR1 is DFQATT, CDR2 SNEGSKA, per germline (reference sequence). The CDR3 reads CSASSNQPQHF. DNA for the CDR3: TGCAGTGCTAGCTCGAATCAGCCCCAGCATTTT.

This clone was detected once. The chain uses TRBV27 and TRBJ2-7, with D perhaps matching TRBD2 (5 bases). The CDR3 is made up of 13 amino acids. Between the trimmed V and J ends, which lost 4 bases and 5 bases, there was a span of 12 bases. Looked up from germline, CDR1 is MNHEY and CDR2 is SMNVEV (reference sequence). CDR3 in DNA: TGTGCCAGCAGTTACCAGGACTCTCACGAGCAGTACTTC. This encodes CASSYQDSHEQYF.

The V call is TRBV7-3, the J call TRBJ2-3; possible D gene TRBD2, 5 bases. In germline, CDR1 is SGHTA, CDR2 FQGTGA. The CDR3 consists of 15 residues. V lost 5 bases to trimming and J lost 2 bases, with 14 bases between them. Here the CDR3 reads CASSPTREPTDTQYF. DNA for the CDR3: TGTGCCAGCAGCCCCACTAGGGAACCCACAGATACGCAGTATTTT.

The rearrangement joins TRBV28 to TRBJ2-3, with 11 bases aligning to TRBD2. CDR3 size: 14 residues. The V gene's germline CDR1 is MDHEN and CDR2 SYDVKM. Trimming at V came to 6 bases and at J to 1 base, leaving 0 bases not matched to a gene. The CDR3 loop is CASRTSGGTDTQYF. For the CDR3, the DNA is TGTGCCAGCAGGACTAGCGGGGGCACAGATACGCAGTATTTT.

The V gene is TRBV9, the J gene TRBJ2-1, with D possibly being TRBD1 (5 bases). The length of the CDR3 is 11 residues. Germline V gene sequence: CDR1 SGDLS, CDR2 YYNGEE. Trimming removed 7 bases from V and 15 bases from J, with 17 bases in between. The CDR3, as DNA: TGTGCCAGCGGAGAACAGGACCCCGCGTTCTTC. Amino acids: CASGEQDPAFF.

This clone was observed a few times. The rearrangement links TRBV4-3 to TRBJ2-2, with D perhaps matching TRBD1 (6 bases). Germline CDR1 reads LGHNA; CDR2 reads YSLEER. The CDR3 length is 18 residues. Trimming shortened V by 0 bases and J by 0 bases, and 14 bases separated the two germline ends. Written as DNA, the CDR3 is TGCGCCAGCAGCCAAGATGGGACATTACACCCGAACACCGGGGAGCTGTTTTTT. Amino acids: CASSQDGTLHPNTGELFF.

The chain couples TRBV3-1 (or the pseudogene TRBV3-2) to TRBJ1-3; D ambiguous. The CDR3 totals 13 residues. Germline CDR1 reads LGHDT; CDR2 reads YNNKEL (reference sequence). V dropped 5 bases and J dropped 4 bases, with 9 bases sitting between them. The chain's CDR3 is CASSEIAGNTIYF. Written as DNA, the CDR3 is TGTGCCAGCAGCGAAATAGCGGGAAACACCATATATTTT.

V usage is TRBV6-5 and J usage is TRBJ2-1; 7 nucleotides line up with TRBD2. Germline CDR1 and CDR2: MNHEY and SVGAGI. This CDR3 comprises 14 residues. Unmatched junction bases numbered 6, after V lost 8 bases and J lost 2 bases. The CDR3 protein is CASGSGATYNEQFF. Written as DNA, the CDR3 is TGTGCCAGCGGCAGCGGGGCGACCTACAATGAGCAGTTCTTC.

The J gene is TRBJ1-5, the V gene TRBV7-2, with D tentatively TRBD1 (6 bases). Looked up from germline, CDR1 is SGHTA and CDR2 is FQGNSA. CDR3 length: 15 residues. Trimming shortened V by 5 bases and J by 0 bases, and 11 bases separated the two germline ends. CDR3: CASSPQGYSNQPQHF. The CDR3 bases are TGTGCCAGCAGCCCTCAGGGGTATAGCAATCAGCCCCAGCATTTT.

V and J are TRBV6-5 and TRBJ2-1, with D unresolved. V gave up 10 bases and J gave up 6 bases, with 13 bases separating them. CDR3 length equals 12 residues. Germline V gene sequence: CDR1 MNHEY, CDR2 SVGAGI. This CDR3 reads CATKRLSNEQFF. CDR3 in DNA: TGTGCCACTAAACGACTGAGCAATGAGCAGTTCTTC.

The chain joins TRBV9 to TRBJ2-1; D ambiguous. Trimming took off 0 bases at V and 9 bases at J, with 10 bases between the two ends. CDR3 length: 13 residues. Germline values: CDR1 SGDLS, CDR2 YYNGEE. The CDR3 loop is CASSVGERGEQFF. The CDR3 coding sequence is TGTGCCAGCAGCGTAGGCGAGCGTGGTGAGCAGTTCTTC.

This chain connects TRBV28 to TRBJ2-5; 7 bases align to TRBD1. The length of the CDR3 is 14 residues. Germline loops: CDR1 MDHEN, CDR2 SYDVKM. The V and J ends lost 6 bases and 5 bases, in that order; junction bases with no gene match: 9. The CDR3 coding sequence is TGTGCCAGCAGCCCAACACAGGGGCTGGAGACCCAGTACTTC. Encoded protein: CASSPTQGLETQYF.

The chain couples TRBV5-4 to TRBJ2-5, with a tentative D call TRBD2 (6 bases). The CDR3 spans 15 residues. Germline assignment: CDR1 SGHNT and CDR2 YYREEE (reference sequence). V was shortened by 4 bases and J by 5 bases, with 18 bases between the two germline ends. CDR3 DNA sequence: TGTGCCAGCAGCCCTGGGGGGACGTATCGGGAGACCCAGTACTTC. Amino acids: CASSPGGTYRETQYF.